These T cell receptor beta chains were read from a single sample in a study of T-cell memory formation after mild COVID-19. A single record per CDR3 protein comes from TCRdb applying MiXCR to the 5' RACE reads. This sample has some 82,000 distinct CDR3 sequences; roughly 13% occur once, and the top ten carry 35% to 50%. The specimen was PBMCs or a T cell subset sorted from them (not recorded which). These receptors all come from a young man who had mild COVID-19 (a few samples of this study predate the infection). Cell type and time point are not known. CDR3s include the opening cysteine and the closing phenylalanine or tryptophan. The D gene is left open where the match is weak. Some rows mark clone size as missing; the rest say once, few, many or name a class of expanded clone.

CDR3 length	clone size	D gene	V gene	J gene	CDR3 DNA	CDR3 protein
15	few	NA	TRBV27	TRBJ2-3	TGTGCCAGCAGTTTATTGCCAAGTTTCGTGAATACGCAGTATTTT	CASSLLPSFVNTQYF
12	many	NA	TRBV7-9	TRBJ2-4	TGTGCCAGCAGCCAGGGGCCCTCCCCTCAGTACTTC	CASSQGPSPQYF
14	NA	NA	TRBV19	TRBJ1-1	TGTGCCAGTAGTATGGCGAACAGGGCCATCCGGGCTTTCTTT	CASSMANRAIRAFF
15	many	TRBD1	TRBV5-5	TRBJ1-2	TGTGCCAGCACCCGGAGGGACAGGCCGTCCTATGGCTACACCTTC	CASTRRDRPSYGYTF
15	NA	NA	TRBV6-5	TRBJ2-2	TGTGCCAGCAGTTACTCCCAGGGGAACACCGGGGAGCTGTTTTTT	CASSYSQGNTGELFF
15	few	NA	TRBV4-3	TRBJ2-5	TGCGCCAGCAGCCAAGGGCTCGCGGATGAGGAGACCCAGTACTTC	CASSQGLADEETQYF
12	NA	NA	TRBV20-1	TRBJ1-3	TGCAGTGCTAGAGTAGTGGGAAACACCATATATTTT	CSARVVGNTIYF
12	NA	TRBD1	TRBV6-2/TRBV6-3	TRBJ2-1	TGTGCCAGCACCCCAGGGGGCAATGAGCAGTTCTTC	CASTPGGNEQFF
15	many	TRBD1	TRBV19	TRBJ2-7	TGTGCCAGTAGTCCAGGGACAGGGGGGTCCTACGAGCAGTACTTC	CASSPGTGGSYEQYF
14	few	NA	TRBV4-2	TRBJ2-7	TGTGCCAGCAGCCAAGAATCACTAGCCGGCGAGCAGTACTTC	CASSQESLAGEQYF
14	few	TRBD1	TRBV6-5	TRBJ2-2	TGTGCCAGCTCGTGGACAGGGGACACCGGGGAGCTGTTTTTT	CASSWTGDTGELFF
13	many	NA	TRBV6-2/TRBV6-3	TRBJ1-1	TGTGCCAGCAACACCAACTGGGGCACTGAAGCTTTCTTT	CASNTNWGTEAFF
14	NA	TRBD2	TRBV2	TRBJ2-3	TGTGCCAGCAATTACCTAGCGGGGACAGATACGCAGTATTTT	CASNYLAGTDTQYF
14	NA	NA	TRBV28	TRBJ2-5	TGTGCCAGCAGTCCGACTATATACCAAGAGACCCAGTACTTC	CASSPTIYQETQYF
18	NA	TRBD1	TRBV7-9	TRBJ2-3	TGTGCCAGCAGCTACCGGACAGGGCCTCGTCGAAGCACAGATACGCAGTATTTT	CASSYRTGPRRSTDTQYF
15	NA	TRBD1	TRBV5-1	TRBJ2-5	TGCGCCAGCAGCATCGGGACAGGGGTAGTAGAGACCCAGTACTTC	CASSIGTGVVETQYF
15	few	NA	TRBV27	TRBJ1-2	TGTGCCAGCAGTCCCTCCCGGACGTATGACTTCGGCTACACCTTC	CASSPSRTYDFGYTF
17	NA	TRBD2	TRBV5-1	TRBJ2-1	TGCGCCAGCAGTCGAGAAGCGGGGGGCCCCTCCTACAATGAGCAGTTCTTC	CASSREAGGPSYNEQFF
12	NA	NA	TRBV11-2	TRBJ2-5	TGTGCCAGCAGCACCGCGGTGGAGACCCAGTACTTC	CASSTAVETQYF
14	many	TRBD1	TRBV28	TRBJ2-4	TGTGCCAGCAGTTTCCGGGACAGGGTTAACATTCAGTACTTC	CASSFRDRVNIQYF
16	few	NA	TRBV11-3	TRBJ2-1	TGTGCCAGCAGCCCGGAGGGGGGGGCCGTCTGGAGTGAGCAGTTCTTC	CASSPEGGAVWSEQFF
17	NA	NA	TRBV9	TRBJ1-2	TGTGCCAGCAGCGTAGATCTGCGAGACAGGACCCACTATGGCTACACCTTC	CASSVDLRDRTHYGYTF
13	NA	TRBD1	TRBV20-1	TRBJ1-6	TGCAGTTCAGGGGGTACCTATAATTCACCCCTCCACTTT	CSSGGTYNSPLHF
13	NA	NA	TRBV4-1	TRBJ2-7	TGCGCCAGCAGCCAGTGGGACACCTACGAGCAGTACTTC	CASSQWDTYEQYF
16	NA	TRBD2	TRBV12-5	TRBJ2-1	TGTGCTAGTGGTGAGACCGGGACTAGAACGGGCAATGAGCAGTTCTTC	CASGETGTRTGNEQFF
13	NA	TRBD1	TRBV7-9	TRBJ1-6	TGTGCCAGCAGCTTGACAGGGGTGTCACCCCTCCACTTT	CASSLTGVSPLHF
15	once	NA	TRBV29-1	TRBJ2-3	TGCAGCGTTGAACACAGGTCGACTAGCACAGATACGCAGTATTTT	CSVEHRSTSTDTQYF
13	NA	TRBD1	TRBV29-1	TRBJ1-2	TGCAGCGTTGTTGGGACAGGGAGCTATGGCTACACCTTC	CSVVGTGSYGYTF
17	few	NA	TRBV11-2	TRBJ1-4	TGTGCCAGCAGCTTAGCGCCGGGGACCCCGGGACACGAAAAACTGTTTTTT	CASSLAPGTPGHEKLFF
11	NA	NA	TRBV6-5	TRBJ2-3	TGTGCCACCCGCACACCAGATACGCAGTATTTT	CATRTPDTQYF
15	NA	NA	TRBV7-9	TRBJ1-2	TGTGCCAGCAGCGCCGACAGAAACCGGAACTATGGCTACACCTTC	CASSADRNRNYGYTF
15	NA	NA	TRBV10-2	TRBJ1-1	TGCGCCAGCAGTGAACTTGCCCCCAGAAATACTGAAGCTTTCTTT	CASSELAPRNTEAFF
16	NA	NA	TRBV29-1	TRBJ2-2	TGCAGCGTTGAATTCCGGACGACACTTAACACCGGGGAGCTGTTTTTT	CSVEFRTTLNTGELFF
16	few	TRBD2	TRBV7-2	TRBJ2-5	TGTGCCAGCAGCGGAGGACTAGCGGGGGGGCTGGAGACCCAGTACTTC	CASSGGLAGGLETQYF
14	NA	NA	TRBV19	TRBJ2-5	TGTGCCAGTAGTATGGGCCCAGCAGCAGAGACCCAGTACTTC	CASSMGPAAETQYF
15	few	NA	TRBV4-3	TRBJ2-1	TGCGCCAGCAGCCAAGATAGGGCAGGATACAATGAGCAGTTCTTC	CASSQDRAGYNEQFF
13	NA	NA	TRBV7-9	TRBJ1-1	TGTGCCAGCAGCTTATCGGTGAGGACTGAAGCTTTCTTT	CASSLSVRTEAFF
15	many	NA	TRBV7-2	TRBJ2-2	TGTGCCAGCAGCTCTCTCCCAGGAACCGCCGGGGAGCTGTTTTTT	CASSSLPGTAGELFF
13	once	NA	TRBV7-9	TRBJ1-5	TGTGCCAGCAGCTTCGACGTGAATCAGCCCCAGCATTTT	CASSFDVNQPQHF
13	NA	NA	TRBV7-7	TRBJ2-6	TGTGCCAGCAGCTTACCCGGGGCCAACGTCCTGACTTTC	CASSLPGANVLTF
12	few	TRBD2	TRBV6-2/TRBV6-3	TRBJ2-1	TGTGCCAGCAGACAACTAGCGGGGGGATTGTTCTTC	CASRQLAGGLFF
14	few	TRBD2	TRBV28	TRBJ2-1	TGTGCCAGCAGGAGACTAGCGGGGGTCGGTGAGCAGTTCTTC	CASRRLAGVGEQFF
12	many	NA	TRBV5-1	TRBJ2-1	TGCGCCAGCAGCTTGGAGGGGTATGAGCAGTTCTTC	CASSLEGYEQFF
11	NA	NA	TRBV29-1	TRBJ2-1	TGCAGCGTTGAACTAATCGATGAGCAGTTCTTC	CSVELIDEQFF
14	few	NA	TRBV5-1	TRBJ1-2	TGCGCCAGCAGCCCTCGACAGGCGATCTATGGCTACACCTTC	CASSPRQAIYGYTF
12	NA	NA	TRBV7-9	TRBJ2-1	TGTGCCAGCTTGTCCTCCTACAATGAGCAGTTCTTC	CASLSSYNEQFF
15	NA	NA	TRBV5-4	TRBJ2-6	TGTGCCAGCAGCCCCCTAAACTCTGGGGCCAACGTCCTGACTTTC	CASSPLNSGANVLTF
15	NA	NA	TRBV5-1	TRBJ2-1	TGCGCCAGCAGCTTGGTTTCTAATCCCTACAATGAGCAGTTCTTC	CASSLVSNPYNEQFF
13	many	NA	TRBV15	TRBJ2-5	TGTGCCACGGCGGAGGGGGGCACAGAGACCCAGTACTTC	CATAEGGTETQYF
15	NA	TRBD2	TRBV7-8	TRBJ2-1	TGTGCCAGCAGCTTATTGTTCGGGGGGGCTCATGAGCAGTTCTTC	CASSLLFGGAHEQFF
15	few	NA	TRBV9	TRBJ2-1	TGTGCCAGCAGCAAGTCAGGGGGGGACTACAATGAGCAGTTCTTC	CASSKSGGDYNEQFF
16	NA	TRBD2	TRBV7-3	TRBJ2-3	TGTGCCAGCAGCCCGCGACTAGCGGGGGGCTCAGATACGCAGTATTTT	CASSPRLAGGSDTQYF
15	NA	TRBD1	TRBV9	TRBJ1-4	TGTGCCAGCAGCGCGTACGGGACAGCTGGCGAAAAACTGTTTTTT	CASSAYGTAGEKLFF
13	few	NA	TRBV20-1	TRBJ1-5	TGCAGTGCTGGGATCGGCAGAGATCAGCCCCAGCATTTT	CSAGIGRDQPQHF
16	NA	NA	TRBV7-9	TRBJ2-1	TGTGCCAGCAGCCCGGCCTTACAGGGCTCCTACAATGAGCAGTTCTTC	CASSPALQGSYNEQFF
15	few	NA	TRBV7-6	TRBJ2-7	TGTGCCAGCAGCTTAGGAGGGGGGACAAACTACGAGCAGTACTTC	CASSLGGGTNYEQYF
13	many	NA	TRBV5-1	TRBJ2-7	TGCGCCAGCAGCTTAAGAGGGTTCCACGAGCAGTACTTC	CASSLRGFHEQYF
15	NA	NA	TRBV5-1	TRBJ1-1	TGCGCCAGCAGCCACAGAGGGGATGGGAGCACTGAAGCTTTCTTT	CASSHRGDGSTEAFF
14	few	NA	TRBV28	TRBJ1-5	TGTGCCAGCAGTACCCGAAGGGGCAATCAGCCCCAGCATTTT	CASSTRRGNQPQHF